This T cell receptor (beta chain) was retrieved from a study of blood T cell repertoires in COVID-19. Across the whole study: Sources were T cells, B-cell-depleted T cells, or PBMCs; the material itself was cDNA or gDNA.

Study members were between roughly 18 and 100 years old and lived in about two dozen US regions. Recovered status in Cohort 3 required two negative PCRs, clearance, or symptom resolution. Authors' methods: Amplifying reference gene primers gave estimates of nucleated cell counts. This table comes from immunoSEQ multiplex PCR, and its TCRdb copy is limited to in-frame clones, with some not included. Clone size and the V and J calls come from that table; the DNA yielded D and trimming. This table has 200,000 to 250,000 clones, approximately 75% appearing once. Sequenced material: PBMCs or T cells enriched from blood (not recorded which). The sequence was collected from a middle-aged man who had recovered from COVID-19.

The CDR3 bases are TGCGCCAGCAGCGGATGGGACAGTGGCACTGAAGCTTTCTTT. Protein product: CASSGWDSGTEAFF. The genes are TRBV5-1 and TRBJ1-1, with 7 bases aligning to TRBD1. V shed 4 bases, J shed 4 bases, and the junction held 7 bases outside the gene matches. The CDR3 length is 14 residues. Germline V gene lookup returns CDR1 SGHRS and CDR2 YFSETQ.